This is a list of T cell receptor beta chains from one sample in a study of blood T cell repertoires in COVID-19. Profiling relied on immunoSEQ multiplex PCR, and the TCRdb table lists in-frame clones only, not all of them. This sample carries 220,000 or so clones, 75% to 85% of them seen once, and the ten largest clones take 8.2%. The sequencing input was peripheral blood. The receptors originated from a woman of 80 years or more with COVID-19, enrolled during active disease. The CDR3 runs from the conserved cysteine through the conserved F or W. Each record gives: D gene, V gene, J gene, clone size, CDR3 protein, CDR3 DNA. D genes are given only for firm matches. Part of the rows lack a size; the others show once, few, many or a class for expanded clones.

>NA|TRBV11-3|TRBJ2-1|NA
CASSYNGENNEQFF
TGTGCCAGCAGCTACAACGGGGAGAACAATGAGCAGTTCTTC
>NA|TRBV4-2|TRBJ2-1|NA
CASSQDLGTISNEQFF
TGTGCCAGCAGCCAAGATCTAGGTACCATCAGCAATGAGCAGTTCTTC
>NA|TRBV28|TRBJ1-5|NA
CASSLPISGEQPQHF
TGTGCCAGCAGTTTACCGATCTCGGGGGAGCAGCCCCAGCATTTT
>TRBD1|TRBV3-1/TRBV3-2|TRBJ1-1|NA
CASSHSDREYTEAFF
TGTGCCAGCAGCCACTCCGACAGGGAGTACACTGAAGCTTTCTTT
>NA|TRBV3-1/TRBV3-2|TRBJ1-3|NA
CASSQGSRSRGGNTIYF
TGTGCCAGCAGCCAAGGTTCGCGGAGCCGAGGTGGAAACACCATATATTTT
>NA|TRBV20-1|TRBJ1-2|NA
CSGGDNYGYTF
TGCAGCGGAGGGGACAACTATGGCTACACCTTC
>TRBD1|TRBV11-2|TRBJ2-7|NA
CASSLDRGGEQYF
TGTGCCAGCAGCCTGGACAGGGGAGGTGAGCAGTACTTC
>TRBD1|TRBV6-5|TRBJ1-1|NA
CATQGGRNTEAFF
TGTGCCACCCAGGGGGGCCGGAACACTGAAGCTTTCTTT
>TRBD1|TRBV30|TRBJ1-1|few
CAWKGQLNTEAFF
TGTGCCTGGAAGGGACAGCTGAACACTGAAGCTTTCTTT
>NA|TRBV18|TRBJ2-6|NA
CASSPGTSSGANVLTF
TGTGCCAGCTCACCAGGGACAAGCTCTGGGGCCAACGTCCTGACTTTC
>TRBD2|TRBV5-1|TRBJ2-5|NA
CASSLGTSASETQYF
TGCGCCAGCAGCTTGGGGACTAGCGCTTCGGAGACCCAGTACTTC
>TRBD1|TRBV9|TRBJ2-2|NA
CASGTGNTGELFF
TGTGCCAGCGGGACAGGGAACACCGGGGAGCTGTTTTTT
>NA|TRBV18|TRBJ1-4|NA
CASSPEQRGGNEKLFF
TGTGCCAGCTCTCCGGAACAACGGGGAGGTAATGAAAAACTGTTTTTT
>TRBD2|TRBV6-6|TRBJ2-7|NA
CASMGGVGLAGVEQYF
TGTGCCAGCATGGGAGGGGTCGGACTAGCGGGGGTCGAGCAGTACTTC
>TRBD1|TRBV2|TRBJ1-4|once
CASSSWGQPNEKLFF
TGTGCCAGCAGTTCGTGGGGACAGCCTAATGAAAAACTGTTTTTT
>NA|TRBV13|TRBJ1-3|NA
CASSLGSSGNTIYF
TGTGCCAGCAGCTTGGGGAGCTCTGGAAACACCATATATTTT
>NA|TRBV7-2|TRBJ1-2|NA
CASSLTDSYYGYTF
TGTGCCAGCAGCTTAACAGACAGCTACTATGGCTACACCTTC
>NA|TRBV14|TRBJ1-1|NA
CASSQERTVNTEAFF
TGTGCCAGCAGCCAAGAAAGGACAGTGAACACTGAAGCTTTCTTT
>NA|TRBV6-4|TRBJ1-5|NA
CASSDPPWPQEGNQPQHF
TGTGCCAGCAGTGACCCCCCATGGCCCCAAGAAGGCAATCAGCCCCAGCATTTT
>TRBD1|TRBV5-1|TRBJ2-3|NA
CASSFRDSSTDTQYF
TGCGCCAGCAGCTTCCGGGACAGTAGCACAGATACGCAGTATTTT
>NA|TRBV6-5|TRBJ1-2|few
CASSYSTGGYTF
TGTGCCAGCAGTTACTCGACAGGAGGCTACACCTTC
>TRBD2|TRBV4-1|TRBJ2-7|NA
CASSRLAGGGNEQYF
TGCGCCAGCAGCCGTCTAGCGGGAGGGGGCAACGAGCAGTACTTC
>NA|TRBV11-2|TRBJ1-1|NA
CASKEMPGVSAEAFF
TGTGCCAGCAAAGAAATGCCGGGGGTCTCGGCTGAAGCTTTCTTT
>TRBD2|TRBV18|TRBJ2-2|NA
CASSPFSGGYTGELFF
TGTGCCAGCTCACCCTTTAGCGGGGGTTACACCGGGGAGCTGTTTTTT
>NA|TRBV6-5|TRBJ2-7|NA
CASSYDRPEAYEQYF
TGTGCCAGCAGTTACGACAGGCCGGAGGCCTACGAGCAGTACTTC
>TRBD2|TRBV4-1|TRBJ2-1|NA
CASSQIPLAGPYNEQFF
TGCGCCAGCAGCCAAATCCCTCTAGCGGGGCCCTACAATGAGCAGTTCTTC
>TRBD1|TRBV9|TRBJ1-3|many
CASSASGGRAGNTIYF
TGTGCCAGCAGCGCCTCAGGGGGAAGGGCTGGAAACACCATATATTTT
>NA|TRBV9|TRBJ1-3|once
CASSPRGQVPSSGNTIYF
TGTGCCAGCAGCCCACGAGGGCAGGTTCCGAGCTCTGGAAACACCATATATTTT
>NA|TRBV6-5|TRBJ1-1|NA
CASSSQTGNTEAFF
TGTGCCAGCAGTTCCCAAACCGGGAACACTGAAGCTTTCTTT
>TRBD1|TRBV7-2|TRBJ2-7|NA
CASSLTQGEKYF
TGTGCCAGCAGCTTAACCCAGGGGGAGAAGTACTTC
>TRBD2|TRBV18|TRBJ2-7|NA
CASSPRANPLAGTYEQYF
TGTGCCAGCTCACCTCGCGCGAACCCCCTAGCGGGTACCTACGAGCAGTACTTC
>NA|TRBV5-1|TRBJ1-2|NA
CASSLRAGPTYGYTF
TGCGCCAGCAGCTTGAGGGCAGGGCCAACCTATGGCTACACCTTC
>TRBD2|TRBV7-9|TRBJ2-1|NA
CASSPPQAGAYNEQFF
TGTGCCAGCAGCCCCCCCCAGGCGGGAGCATACAATGAGCAGTTCTTC
>NA|TRBV6-1|TRBJ2-3|NA
CASSEPVSTDTQYF
TGTGCCAGCAGTGAGCCGGTGAGCACAGATACGCAGTATTTT
>NA|TRBV18|TRBJ1-1|NA
CASSPQPAGTEAFF
TGTGCCAGCTCACCACAGCCCGCCGGGACTGAAGCTTTCTTT
>NA|TRBV7-3|TRBJ2-3|NA
CASTSGGRADTQYF
TGTGCCAGCACTTCAGGGGGGCGAGCAGATACGCAGTATTTT
>NA|TRBV30|TRBJ1-4|NA
CAWGMGGRGEKLFF
TGTGCCTGGGGAATGGGGGGGCGAGGTGAAAAACTGTTTTTT
>NA|TRBV7-2|TRBJ2-1|NA
CASSPPSRGNEQFF
TGTGCCAGCAGCCCCCCTTCTAGAGGAAATGAGCAGTTCTTC
>NA|TRBV7-7|TRBJ1-1|NA
CASSYNRNTEAFF
TGTGCTAGCAGCTACAACCGGAACACTGAAGCTTTCTTT
>TRBD2|TRBV5-4|TRBJ2-5|NA
CASSFPASGKETQYF
TGTGCCAGCAGCTTCCCCGCTAGCGGGAAAGAGACCCAGTACTTC
>TRBD1|TRBV6-5|TRBJ2-7|NA
CASRRDSPFEQYF
TGTGCCAGCAGACGGGACAGCCCGTTCGAGCAGTACTTC
>NA|TRBV9|TRBJ1-1|NA
CASSVEDNKRGTEAFF
TGTGCCAGCAGCGTAGAAGACAACAAAAGGGGCACTGAAGCTTTCTTT
>NA|TRBV7-9|TRBJ1-1|NA
CASSLAGGGEAFF
TGTGCCAGCAGCTTAGCCGGAGGAGGTGAAGCTTTCTTT
>NA|TRBV2|TRBJ1-1|NA
CASSEAGQEAFF
TGTGCCAGCAGTGAAGCTGGGCAAGAAGCTTTCTTT
>NA|TRBV9|TRBJ1-1|NA
CASGRTMNTEAFF
TGTGCCAGCGGGAGGACCATGAACACTGAAGCTTTCTTT
>NA|TRBV5-1|TRBJ1-2|NA
CASSFPGTRGYTF
TGCGCCAGCAGCTTCCCAGGGACTCGAGGCTACACCTTC
>NA|TRBV6-2/TRBV6-3|TRBJ2-3|NA
CASSYGLAVVDTQYF
TGTGCCAGCAGTTACGGTTTAGCCGTGGTGGATACGCAGTATTTT
>NA|TRBV5-4|TRBJ1-6|once
CASSLGSGGGSPLHF
TGTGCCAGCAGCTTGGGATCTGGGGGGGGTTCACCCCTCCACTTT
>NA|TRBV29-1|TRBJ1-1|NA
CSAHQGTEAFF
TGCAGCGCACATCAGGGGACTGAAGCTTTCTTT